This T cell receptor beta chain was sequenced for a study of T cell changes during pregnancy in multiple sclerosis. This table comes from immunoSEQ multiplex PCR, and its TCRdb copy is limited to in-frame clones, with some not included. The sample holds over 100,000 clones, about 94% seen once. The CDR3 totals 17 residues. The germline V gene has CDR1 MNHEY and CDR2 SMNVEV (reference sequence). The junction had 11 bases not matched to a gene; V was cut back by 6 bases and J by 3 bases. This specimen was peripheral blood, taken in the third trimester of pregnancy. The clonotype originates from a female donor with multiple sclerosis, enrolled in a pregnancy study. The V call is TRBV27, the J call TRBJ2-2; TRBD2 aligns across 9 bases. In DNA form, the CDR3 reads TGTGCCAGCAGCCTCCGCGCGGGGGGGCCTTACACCGGGGAGCTGTTTTTT. Protein: CASSLRAGGPYTGELFF.